Listed below are T cell receptor beta chains from one sample, sequenced in a study of cytomegalovirus exposure and HLA in healthy donors. Sequenced by immunoSEQ multiplex PCR; TCRdb stores in-frame clones only, minus some. This table has about 95,000 clones, approximately 81% appearing once. The specimen was PBMCs. All receptors derive from a woman aged 40 to 50 in good health and CMV-seropositive. Each CDR3 is given with its conserved first and last residue. A D gene is named only where the DNA matches it firmly. Only some rows state a clone size, as once, few, many or a class for expanded clones.

>-|TRBV5-1|TRBJ1-4|TRBD1
TGCGCCAGCAGCAATGACAGGGTTACTAATGAAAAACTGTTTTTT
CASSNDRVTNEKLFF
>-|TRBV9|TRBJ2-3|-
TGTGCCAGCAGCTCCAGGGAAGTGACAGATACGCAGTATTTT
CASSSREVTDTQYF
>-|TRBV13|TRBJ2-3|-
TGTGCCAGCAGCGGCGGGACTTTCCTGAGGGGAGATACGCAGTATTTT
CASSGGTFLRGDTQYF
>-|TRBV7-3|TRBJ2-1|TRBD1
TGTGCCAGCAGCGTAGGACAGGGACACAATGAGCAGTTCTTC
CASSVGQGHNEQFF
>-|TRBV10-3|TRBJ2-7|-
TGTGCCATCAGTGAGTCTAACAGCGGCCTCCGGAACGAGCAGTACTTC
CAISESNSGLRNEQYF
>few|TRBV5-4|TRBJ2-3|TRBD2
TGTGCCAGCAGCTCGTCTAGCGGCAGCACAGATACGCAGTATTTT
CASSSSSGSTDTQYF
>-|TRBV6-1|TRBJ1-2|TRBD1
TGTGCCAGCAACTCGGGACAGGGGGCGCGTGGCTACACCTTC
CASNSGQGARGYTF
>few|TRBV2|TRBJ2-1|TRBD1
TGTGCCAGTTCTACCCGGACAGGGGCCAATGAGCAGTTCTTC
CASSTRTGANEQFF
>once|TRBV2|TRBJ1-2|-
TGTGCCAGCAGTACAGGTCCTCACGGTGCATATGGCTACACCTTC
CASSTGPHGAYGYTF
>-|TRBV27|TRBJ1-1|TRBD1
TGTGCCAGCAGCAGACAGGGTTGGGGTGACACTGAAGCTTTCTTT
CASSRQGWGDTEAFF
>-|TRBV6-1|TRBJ2-3|TRBD1
TGTGCCAGCACCCGGGACAGGGGAGGCACAGATACGCAGTATTTT
CASTRDRGGTDTQYF
>-|TRBV7-9|TRBJ2-1|TRBD2
TGTGCCAGCAGCTTAATGGGACTACCCTCATGGGAGCAGTTCTTC
CASSLMGLPSWEQFF
>-|TRBV25-1|TRBJ1-5|-
TGTGCCAGCAGTGATTCCCAGGGGTTTAGCAATCAGCCCCAGCATTTT
CASSDSQGFSNQPQHF
>-|TRBV7-9|TRBJ2-1|-
TGTGCCAGCAGCTTAATCTCCAATGAGCAGTTCTTC
CASSLISNEQFF
>-|TRBV2|TRBJ2-7|TRBD2
TGTGCCAACTCAGCGGGATACCCCTACGAGCAGTACTTC
CANSAGYPYEQYF
>-|TRBV6-5|TRBJ1-1|-
TGTGCCAGCAGTCGTCCAAAAGGACAGTTTGAAGCTTTCTTT
CASSRPKGQFEAFF
>once|TRBV6-1|TRBJ1-1|TRBD1
TGTGCCAGCAGAGACCGGGACAGGGTAAATACTGAAGCTTTCTTT
CASRDRDRVNTEAFF
>-|TRBV5-4|TRBJ1-2|-
TGTGCCAGCAGCTTCGGTAACTTGGACTATGGCTACACCTTC
CASSFGNLDYGYTF
>few|TRBV5-4|TRBJ1-1|-
TGTGCCAGCAGTAAGGGGCAGATGAACACTGAAGCTTTCTTT
CASSKGQMNTEAFF
>-|TRBV6-1|TRBJ1-5|TRBD1
TGTGCCAGCAGTGGACTCGACAGGGGCCCCCAGCATTTT
CASSGLDRGPQHF
>few|TRBV5-1|TRBJ2-7|TRBD1
TGCGCCAGCAGCCCGGGACAGACTCATTACGAGCAGTACTTC
CASSPGQTHYEQYF
>-|TRBV30|TRBJ2-1|TRBD2
TGTGCCTGGAGTACCGTTCGGACTAGCGGGAGCGATGAGCAGTTCTTC
CAWSTVRTSGSDEQFF
>-|TRBV15|TRBJ2-1|-
TGTGCCACCAGCAGAGATGTCGGCGGCAATGAGCAGTTCTTC
CATSRDVGGNEQFF
>-|TRBV9|TRBJ2-1|-
TGTGCCAGCAGCGATCACAAGGGGGCCTACAATGAGCAGTTCTTC
CASSDHKGAYNEQFF
>few|TRBV15|TRBJ2-4|-
TGTGCCACCAGCAGAGAGGGAGGTTTTATCAAAAACATTCAGTACTTC
CATSREGGFIKNIQYF
>once|TRBV2|TRBJ2-5|-
TGTGCCAGCAACCCTTTGGGGCCGCGGGAGACCCAGTACTTC
CASNPLGPRETQYF
>-|TRBV27|TRBJ2-1|-
TGTGCCAGCAGGCGATACAATGAGCAGTTCTTC
CASRRYNEQFF